The 28 T cell receptor beta chains listed next were all sequenced from one sample in a study of T cell repertoires in cytomegalovirus infection. These receptors' targets are unknown. TCRdb re-called the reads through MiXCR, storing one row per CDR3 protein. The sample has 900,000 to 950,000 distinct CDR3 sequences; approximately 30% are singletons. Material: cultured CD8+ T cells from PBMCs, obtained from culture after CMV antigen stimulation. All receptors come from a human donor in good health (CMV status not recorded). Some clones in this sample may be carry-over from other donors' samples.

This clonotype occurred a few times. Written as DNA, the CDR3 is TGTGCCAGCAGTCTGGAGGCAGAAGCTTTCTTT. Translated: CASSLEAEAFF. This chain uses TRBV6-1 with TRBJ1-1; D call uncertain. The CDR3 is 11 amino acids. The germline V gene has CDR1 MNHNS and CDR2 SASEGT. V lost 5 bases, J lost 8 bases, and 9 bases lay in between.

This chain uses TRBV6-1 with TRBJ2-1; no firm D call. This CDR3 region has 13 residues. Trimming removed 5 bases at V and 6 bases at J, with 11 bases between. Germline CDR1 reads MNHNS; CDR2 reads SASEGT. The CDR3 loop is CASSYGRFNEQFF. CDR3 nucleotide sequence: TGTGCCAGCAGTTATGGACGGTTCAATGAGCAGTTCTTC.

This chain uses TRBV27 with TRBJ2-7; 7 bases match TRBD2. V lost 8 bases and J lost 6; bases outside the gene matches: 7. Germline V gives CDR1 MNHEY, CDR2 SMNVEV (reference sequence). This CDR3 has 12 residues. The CDR3 spells CASGFGLVEQYF. The CDR3 nucleotides are TGTGCCAGCGGATTCGGACTAGTCGAGCAGTACTTC.

The table lists this clonotype with a few counts. The V and J genes are TRBV2 and TRBJ1-2; no reliable D call. The CDR3 covers 12 residues. V gave up 8 bases and J gave up 4 bases, with 11 bases separating them. CDR1 is SNHLY, CDR2 FYNNEI, per germline. In DNA form, the CDR3 reads TGTGCCAGCCCAATTCAGATCTATGGCTACACCTTC. The encoded protein is CASPIQIYGYTF.

This clonotype has at least ten counts. V and J are TRBV12-3 or TRBV12-4 and TRBJ1-1, with 9 bases identical to TRBD1. V shed 5 bases, J shed 1 base, and the junction held 5 bases outside the gene matches. This CDR3 contains 15 residues. The CDR3 loop is CASSTLGQGNTEAFF. The CDR3 coding sequence is TGTGCCAGCAGTACCCTGGGACAGGGGAACACTGAAGCTTTCTTT.

V gene TRBV6-6 combines with J gene TRBJ2-3; TRBD2 agrees at 8 bases. The length of the CDR3 is 18 residues. CDR1 MNHNY and CDR2 SVGAGI come from the germline V gene (reference sequence). J gave up 0 bases and V 2 bases, and 10 bases lay outside the gene matches. The CDR3 loop is CASSYTEAGAYSTDTQYF. For the CDR3, the DNA is TGTGCCAGCAGTTACACCGAAGCGGGGGCCTACAGCACAGATACGCAGTATTTT.

The V gene is TRBV7-6, the J gene TRBJ2-1; tentative D call: TRBD2 (5 bases). The germline V gene has CDR1 SGHVS and CDR2 FNYEAQ. CDR3 length: 13 amino acids. The V end was cut by 1 base, the J end by 10 bases, with 11 bases between. CDR3: CASSLGLGGEQFF. CDR3 coding DNA: TGTGCCAGCAGCTTAGGCCTGGGCGGGGAGCAGTTCTTC.

There are a few counts of this clonotype. J is TRBJ1-1 and V is TRBV27, with D uncertain. The V and J ends lost 4 bases and 3 bases respectively, with 9 bases between them. CDR3 length: 13 residues. Germline V gene data show CDR1 as MNHEY and CDR2 as SMNVEV (reference sequence). The CDR3 coding sequence is TGTGCCAGCAGTTCCCGGCTCGACACTGAAGCTTTCTTT. It is translated as CASSSRLDTEAFF.

The table lists this clonotype with many counts. The rearrangement uses TRBV7-8 and TRBJ1-3; D remains ambiguous. Trimming removed 4 bases from V and 0 bases from J, with 10 bases in between. The CDR3 spans 15 residues. Germline V gene sequence: CDR1 SGHVS, CDR2 FQNEAQ. Here the CDR3 DNA reads TGTGCCAGCAGCTCCCCTCTTGGCTCTGGAAACACCATATATTTT. Residues: CASSSPLGSGNTIYF.

This clonotype was seen a few times. The chain joins TRBV10-2 to TRBJ2-3; D might be TRBD2 (7 bases). This CDR3 spans 15 amino acids. Germline V gene data show CDR1 as WSHSY and CDR2 as SAAADI. Deletions cut 10 bases from V and 1 base from J, with 18 bases between. For the CDR3, the DNA is TGCGCCACCAAAGTGGGGGGGGGCCGCACAGATACGCAGTATTTT. Protein product: CATKVGGGRTDTQYF.

On this clonotype itself: A much larger clone sits a single nucleotide away, making a read error possible. This chain connects TRBV12-3 or TRBV12-4 to TRBJ2-6, with TRBD1 as a possible D gene (6 bases). The CDR3 totals 21 residues. V shed 6 bases and J shed 0 bases, with 27 bases lying between them. CDR3: CASRPTGHKIDLGSGANVLTF. As DNA, the CDR3 is TGTGCCAGCAGACCAACGGGACATAAGATTGATTTGGGCTCTGGGGCCAACGTCCTGACTTTC.

CDR3 DNA sequence: TGCGCCAGCAGCCAAGATATGACAGATCATCAGCCCCAGCATTTT. The encoded protein is CASSQDMTDHQPQHF. V is TRBV4-3 and J is TRBJ1-5, with D perhaps TRBD1 (5 bases). This CDR3 has 15 residues. V lost 0 bases and J lost 5, with 11 bases in between. CDR1 LGHNA and CDR2 YSLEER come from the germline V gene.

This clonotype was recorded many times. The V gene is TRBV7-8, the J gene TRBJ1-5; 7 nucleotides line up with TRBD1. The germline V gene has CDR1 SGHVS and CDR2 FQNEAQ. This CDR3 contains 15 residues. The V and J ends lost 5 bases and 3 bases, in that order; junction bases with no gene match: 7. Here the CDR3 reads CASSPRDRLNQPQHF. CDR3 bases: TGTGCCAGCAGCCCCCGGGACAGACTCAATCAGCCCCAGCATTTT. Looking up the rest from reference TRBV7-8 and TRBJ1-5 gives the full variable domain: GAGVSQSPRYKVAKRGQDVALRCDPISGHVSLFWYQQALGQGPEFLTYFQNEAQLDKSGLPSDRFFAERPEGSVSTLKIQRTQQEDSAVYLCASSPRDRLNQPQHFGDGTRLSIL.

This clonotype showed up just a few times. The genes are TRBV7-9 and TRBJ2-5; D is tentatively TRBD1 or TRBD2 (6 bases each). The ends were cut back, 9 bases at V and 3 bases at J, with 11 bases in the middle. The V gene's germline CDR1 is SEHNR and CDR2 FQNEAQ (reference sequence). The CDR3 has 12 amino acids. The chain's CDR3 is CASGGPEETQYF. The CDR3 DNA sequence: TGTGCCAGTGGGGGGCCGGAAGAGACCCAGTACTTC.

This clonotype was detected only a few times. The V gene is TRBV2, the J gene TRBJ2-1; no definite D call. Germline V gene lookup returns CDR1 SNHLY and CDR2 FYNNEI. The CDR3 extends over 16 amino acids. V lost 10 bases to trimming and J lost 5 bases, with 24 bases between them. CDR3 sequence (DNA): TGTGCCACTTCAGATCTCCAGCGCGCTAAAAACAATGAGCAGTTCTTC. Residues: CATSDLQRAKNNEQFF. The complete variable domain, with remaining parts taken from reference TRBV2 and TRBJ2-1, reads EPEVTQTPSHQVTQMGQEVILRCVPISNHLYFYWYRQILGQKVEFLVSFYNNEISEKSEIFDDQFSVERPDGSNFTLKIRSTKLEDSAMYFCATSDLQRAKNNEQFFGPGTRLTVL.

V is TRBV5-6 and J is TRBJ2-7; no firm D call. Germline loops: CDR1 SGHDT, CDR2 YYEEEE. V was clipped by 4 bases and J by 2 bases, with 16 bases between them. CDR3 length: 15 residues. The CDR3: CASSASNMLTYEQYV. The DNA for the CDR3 is TGTGCCAGCAGCGCGTCCAATATGCTGACCTACGAGCAGTACGTC.

This chain joins TRBV14 and TRBJ2-1, with D perhaps matching TRBD1 or TRBD2 (5 bases each). The CDR3 covers 14 residues. Trimming pared 0 bases from V and 13 bases from J, leaving 16 bases between. Per germline, CDR1 SGHDN and CDR2 FVKESK. CDR3 in DNA: TGTGCCAGCAGCCAAGATAAAGGGGACCCCTTCCAGTTCTTC. Translation gives CASSQDKGDPFQFF. The entire variable domain, with the rest obtained from reference TRBV14 and TRBJ2-1, is as follows: EAGVTQFPSHSVIEKGQTVTLRCDPISGHDNLYWYRRVMGKEIKFLLHFVKESKQDESGMPNNRFLAERTGGTYSTLKVQPAELEDSGVYFCASSQDKGDPFQFFGPGTRLTVL.

This sequence joins TRBV19 and TRBJ1-5; TRBD1 matches 9 bases. The length of the CDR3 is 16 residues. J lost 4 bases, V lost 9 bases, and 13 bases had no gene match. The germline V gene has CDR1 LNHDA and CDR2 SQIVND (reference sequence). In DNA form, the CDR3 reads TGTGCCAGCACACGCCCGGGACAGGGCCGAAATCAGCCCCAGCATTTT. Its translation: CASTRPGQGRNQPQHF.

This clonotype was seen many times. The chain combines TRBV7-2 with TRBJ2-5; D call uncertain. CDR1 is SGHTA, CDR2 FQGNSA, per germline. V lost 1 base and J 4 bases, leaving 7 bases between the germline ends. The CDR3 has 13 amino acids. In DNA, the CDR3 is TGTGCCAGCAGCTTAGTCATTATAGAGACCCAGTACTTC. Its translation is CASSLVIIETQYF.

This clonotype was counted at least ten times. V is TRBV7-2 and J is TRBJ1-2; D is unresolved. This CDR3 spans 19 amino acids. In germline, CDR1 is SGHTA, CDR2 FQGNSA. V was trimmed by 2 bases and J by 1 base, leaving 23 bases between them. CDR3 loop: CASSLKEEAFFPFNYGYTF. The CDR3 DNA reads TGTGCCAGCAGCTTAAAGGAGGAGGCCTTCTTCCCTTTTAACTATGGCTACACCTTC.

This clonotype was seen a few times. This sequence joins TRBV12-3 or TRBV12-4 and TRBJ2-2; 12 nucleotides align to TRBD2. Trimming removed 5 bases from V and 4 bases from J; junction bases left unmatched: 17. The CDR3 is 20 residues long. The CDR3 nucleotides are TGTGCCAGCAGTATCCTGACTAGCGGGGGTCCACTCCTCAGCACCGGGGAGCTGTTTTTT. It specifies CASSILTSGGPLLSTGELFF.

CDR3 sequence: CASSHETGVNTEAFF. CDR3 coding DNA: TGTGCCAGCAGTCACGAGACAGGGGTGAACACTGAAGCTTTCTTT. V and J are TRBV28 and TRBJ1-1, with 8 bases identical to TRBD1. This CDR3 comprises 15 residues. Germline V CDR1 and CDR2: MDHEN, SYDVKM. V shed 5 bases and J 0 bases; nucleotides not matched to a gene: 5.

This clonotype was detected only once. The rearrangement uses TRBV5-6 and TRBJ2-2, with 8 bases that match TRBD1. J was trimmed by 7 bases and V by 4 bases; bases with no gene match: 12. The CDR3 sequence is 16 residues long. Germline lookup yields CDR1 SGHDT and CDR2 YYEEEE. The CDR3 here is CASSPLGQGKGGELFF. The DNA of the CDR3 is TGTGCCAGCAGCCCCCTTGGACAGGGAAAAGGCGGGGAGCTGTTTTTT.

This clonotype was seen only a few times. V and J are TRBV15 and TRBJ2-5, with no clear D. CDR1 LNHNV and CDR2 YYDKDF come from the germline V gene (reference sequence). V was cut by 5 bases and J by 4 bases, with 8 bases left in between. This CDR3 has 12 amino acids. The CDR3 DNA reads as TGTGCCACCAGCGGTCCAGCAGAGACCCAGTACTTC. Translated: CATSGPAETQYF.

The gene calls are TRBV29-1 and TRBJ1-5, with 10 bases matching TRBD1. The CDR3 totals 13 residues. J was trimmed by 3 bases and V by 7 bases; bases with no gene match: 3. Germline assignment: CDR1 SQVTM and CDR2 ANQGSEA. CDR3 sequence: CSAGTGDNQPQHF. For the CDR3, the DNA is TGCAGCGCCGGGACAGGGGACAATCAGCCCCAGCATTTT.

This clonotype was found a few times. This chain joins TRBV4-3 and TRBJ2-1; D is perhaps TRBD1 or TRBD2 (5 bases each). CDR1 and CDR2 (germline): LGHNA, YSLEER. This CDR3 has 17 residues. The V end lost 0 bases, the J end lost 0 bases, and 12 bases lay between the germline ends. The CDR3: CASSQDGPGSSYNEQFF. In DNA form, the CDR3 reads TGCGCCAGCAGCCAAGATGGCCCAGGGAGCTCCTACAATGAGCAGTTCTTC.

This clonotype showed up many times. The chain uses TRBV7-2 and TRBJ2-3; 12 nucleotides match TRBD2. CDR3 length: 16 amino acids. The J segment lost 4 bases and the V segment lost 5 bases, leaving 7 bases of the junction unmatched. Per germline, CDR1 SGHTA and CDR2 FQGNSA. CDR3 sequence reads: CASSPLAGGLSDTQYF. CDR3 bases: TGTGCCAGCAGCCCCCTAGCGGGGGGGCTCTCAGATACGCAGTATTTT.

The chain couples TRBV7-9 to TRBJ2-7, with 7 bases lining up with TRBD1. This CDR3 contains 15 residues. V lost 4 bases, J lost 3 bases, and 9 bases stayed unmatched. The germline V gene has CDR1 SEHNR and CDR2 FQNEAQ (reference sequence). The CDR3 coding sequence is TGTGCCAGCAGCTGGGACAGCGGAGGCCTCTACGAGCAGTACTTC. This encodes CASSWDSGGLYEQYF.